Following are 30 T cell receptor beta chains from one sample sequenced in a study of T cells in Graves' hyperthyroidism and ophthalmopathy. Amplified regions were TCR beta CDR3 sequences from RNA transcripts. The study used the HTBI primer set for a first-round RT-PCR of the TCR CDR3. Via MiXCR, TCRdb re-called the multiplex PCR reads, giving one row per CDR3 protein. This sample carries about 590,000 distinct CDR3 sequences, more than 13% of them seen once, and the ten largest clones take around 7%. The specimen sequenced was blood. All receptors come from a woman aged 18 to 35 with Graves' ophthalmopathy.

V is TRBV9 and J is TRBJ2-3, with a weak D call TRBD1 (6 bases). CDR3 size: 18 residues. The V gene lost 1 base and the J gene lost 3 bases, with 21 bases spanning the gap. The germline CDR1 and CDR2 sequences are SGDLS and YYNGEE. The CDR3 bases are TGTGCCAGCAGCGTAACTCCGGGACCCAAGCAGGGGACAGATACGCAGTATTTT. Translation: CASSVTPGPKQGTDTQYF.

This clonotype was seen ten or more times. This rearrangement joins TRBV6-6 to TRBJ2-2; D is unclear. This CDR3 comprises 16 residues. Germline assignment: CDR1 MNHNY and CDR2 SVGAGI (reference sequence). V shed 2 bases and J shed 3 bases, with 13 bases lying between them. The CDR3 spells CASSYDPSLDTGELFF. The CDR3 nucleotides read TGTGCCAGCAGTTACGACCCCTCCCTCGACACCGGGGAGCTGTTTTTT.

Ten or more counts support this clonotype. This chain links TRBV6-5 with TRBJ1-2; D gene ambiguous. Between the trimmed V and J ends, which lost 0 bases and 3 bases, there was a span of 5 bases. Germline V gene sequence: CDR1 MNHEY, CDR2 SVGAGI. This CDR3 is built from 13 residues. Written as DNA, the CDR3 is TGTGCCAGCAGTTACTCGGCAGACTATGGCTACACCTTC. This encodes CASSYSADYGYTF.

This chain links TRBV12-3 or TRBV12-4 with TRBJ1-4; no definite D call. This CDR3 comprises 13 residues. V was clipped by 8 bases and J by 1 base, with 8 bases between them. The CDR3 DNA reads TGTGCCAGCGGGGAGGAAACTAATGAAAAACTGTTTTTT. This gives the protein CASGEETNEKLFF.

This chain links TRBV28 with TRBJ1-3, with TRBD1 matching 9 bases. CDR1 and CDR2 (germline): MDHEN, SYDVKM. The CDR3 is made up of 16 amino acids. After removal of 5 bases from V and 5 bases from J, the junction contained 10 bases not matched to a gene. DNA for the CDR3: TGTGCCAGCAGTGTAGGGGGACAGGGCACCCGAAACACCATATATTTT. It is translated as CASSVGGQGTRNTIYF.

This clonotype was picked up many times. The chain joins TRBV5-1 to TRBJ2-7; D may be TRBD1 or TRBD2 (5 bases each). Deletions cut 4 bases from V and 3 bases from J, with 17 bases between. This CDR3 contains 15 residues. Germline V lookup: CDR1 SGHRS, CDR2 YFSETQ. The CDR3 DNA follows: TGCGCCAGCAGCGCCTTCGGGACGGCCGACTACGAGCAGTACTTC. Amino acid sequence: CASSAFGTADYEQYF. Together with reference TRBV5-1 and TRBJ2-7, the CDR3 gives the full variable domain: KAGVTQTPRYLIKTRGQQVTLSCSPISGHRSVSWYQQTPGQGLQFLFEYFSETQRNKGNFPGRFSGRQFSNSRSEMNVSTLELGDSALYLCASSAFGTADYEQYFGPGTRLTVT.

The table lists this clonotype with many counts. The V gene is TRBV27, the J gene TRBJ1-5, with D perhaps matching TRBD1 (6 bases). The V gene lost 6 bases and the J gene lost 4 bases, with 10 bases spanning the gap. CDR1 and CDR2 from the germline V gene are MNHEY and SMNVEV (reference sequence). This CDR3 region has 13 residues. As DNA, the CDR3 is TGTGCCAGCAGCTTAACAGGGAATCAGCCCCAGCATTTT. Amino acid sequence: CASSLTGNQPQHF.

This clonotype was observed at least ten times. The V and J genes are TRBV5-1 and TRBJ2-1; 8 positions match TRBD2. V dropped 4 bases and J dropped 4; count of bases not matched to a gene: 7. From germline, CDR1 is SGHRS and CDR2 YFSETQ. CDR3 length: 15 amino acids. The CDR3 DNA is TGCGCCAGCAGCAAGGACGGGGGGGGATACAATGAGCAGTTCTTC. This encodes CASSKDGGGYNEQFF.

This clonotype was recorded many times. The CDR3 loop reads CSAPRLAGGHRDEQFF. The CDR3 DNA reads as TGCAGTGCTCCTAGACTAGCGGGAGGCCACAGGGATGAGCAGTTCTTC. The rearrangement joins TRBV20-1 to TRBJ2-1; 13 bases are shared with TRBD2. The CDR3 has 16 residues. J gave up 8 bases and V 5 bases, and 12 bases lay outside the gene matches. Germline loops: CDR1 DFQATT, CDR2 SNEGSKA (reference sequence).

This clonotype was counted ten times or more. The chain combines TRBV24-1 with TRBJ2-6; either TRBD1 or TRBD2 may fit D (6 bases each). CDR3 length equals 16 residues. The V end was cut by 1 base, the J end by 2 bases, with 8 bases between. Germline CDR1 reads KGHDR; CDR2 reads SFDVKD. The CDR3 bases are TGTGCCACCAGTGATTTTAGGGGGGCTGGGGCCAACGTCCTGACTTTC. Translating it yields CATSDFRGAGANVLTF.

This clonotype came up a few times. The junction does not match germline at one end; this may be a read error. This chain joins TRBV7-7 and TRBJ2-1, with 9 nucleotides matching TRBD2. Looked up from germline, CDR1 is SSHAT and CDR2 is FNYEAQ (reference sequence). The CDR3 is 15 residues long. CDR3 loop: CASSPTSGPGDEQFF. DNA for the CDR3: TGTGCTAGCAGCCCGACTAGCGGCCCGGGGGATGAGCAGTTCTTC.

This clonotype has only a few counts. The V and J genes are TRBV30 and TRBJ1-3, with D hard to call. Germline V gene data show CDR1 as GTSNPN and CDR2 as SVGIG (reference sequence). With 0 bases removed from V and 3 bases from J, the gap between germline ends came to 3 bases. The CDR3 has 12 residues. CDR3 DNA: TGTGCCTGGAGTGTACTTGGAAACACCATATATTTT. Translation gives CAWSVLGNTIYF.

The chain employs TRBV6-1 and TRBJ2-7; 9 nucleotides line up with TRBD2. Germline V gene sequence: CDR1 MNHNS, CDR2 SASEGT. The CDR3 consists of 19 residues. Germline trimming cut 8 bases from V and 4 bases from J; bases unmatched to any gene: 24. The CDR3 sequence: CASSSTLGSGSGIVYEQYF. The CDR3 bases are TGTGCCAGCTCATCCACTCTAGGTAGCGGGAGTGGTATTGTGTACGAGCAGTACTTC.

The rearrangement links TRBV11-2 to TRBJ1-1, with D perhaps TRBD1 (5 bases). V lost 5 bases and J lost 5, with 18 bases in between. This CDR3 region has 15 residues. Germline CDR1 reads SGHAT; CDR2 reads FQNNGV. The CDR3 spells CASSPQEASGTEAFF. The DNA for the CDR3 is TGTGCCAGCAGCCCCCAAGAGGCCTCAGGGACTGAAGCTTTCTTT.

V gene TRBV11-2 combines with J gene TRBJ2-7, with a tentative D call TRBD2 (5 bases). The end of the DNA is better explained by TRBJ2-1, so the J call may be wrong. The CDR3 contains 15 residues. Germline CDR1 and CDR2: SGHAT and FQNNGV. CDR3 in DNA: TGTGCCAGCGGGGAGCCCCAAAAGAGCTCCTACGAGCAGTTCTTC. This gives the protein CASGEPQKSSYEQFF.

The sample holds a few counts of this clonotype. Relative to the germline gene, one junction end is altered; a read error may explain this. The chain links TRBV10-3 to TRBJ2-3; D gene ambiguous. Germline assignment: CDR1 ENHRY and CDR2 SYGVKD. The CDR3 consists of 14 residues. This CDR3 reads CAVSLGGSTDTQYF. The CDR3 DNA sequence: TGTGCCGTCAGCCTCGGTGGGAGCACAGATACGCAGTATTTT.

This clonotype has at least ten counts. J is TRBJ2-1 and V is TRBV30, with D perhaps matching TRBD1 or TRBD2 (7 bases each). Germline V gene data show CDR1 as GTSNPN and CDR2 as SVGIG (reference sequence). This CDR3 comprises 12 residues. Trimming took 5 bases from V and 15 from J, leaving 20 bases between them. CDR3: CAWSLDPGGGFF. Written as DNA, the CDR3 is TGTGCCTGGTCCTTGGACCCAGGGGGGGGGTTCTTC.

The J gene is TRBJ1-5, the V gene TRBV24-1; 7 positions match TRBD1. The germline V gene encodes CDR1 KGHDR and CDR2 SFDVKD. The CDR3 length is 15 residues. The trim removed 2 bases at V and 7 bases at J, leaving 7 bases unmatched. CDR3: CATSDSDRVGQPQHF. CDR3 sequence (DNA): TGTGCCACCAGTGATTCCGACAGGGTTGGACAGCCCCAGCATTTT.

This clonotype appeared many times. Written as DNA, the CDR3 is TGTGCCAGCAGTTTAGGTGCCAGGCCAAGCAATGAGCAGTTCTTC. This codes for CASSLGARPSNEQFF. V usage is TRBV12-3 or TRBV12-4 and J usage is TRBJ2-1; no clear D. Trimming pared 1 base from V and 6 bases from J, leaving 13 bases between. This CDR3 has 15 residues.

This clonotype was picked up many times. The rearrangement uses TRBV11-3 and TRBJ2-5; TRBD2 matches at 12 bases. Trimming removed 3 bases from V and 2 bases from J; junction bases left unmatched: 4. The CDR3 consists of 16 residues. Germline CDR1 is SGHNT and CDR2 is YENEEA. CDR3 nucleotide sequence: TGTGCCAGCAGCTTTACCGGACTAGCGGGACAAGAGACCCAGTACTTC. This gives the protein CASSFTGLAGQETQYF.

The chain uses TRBV6-1 and TRBJ1-2, with D possibly being TRBD1 (5 bases). Germline V gene lookup returns CDR1 MNHNS and CDR2 SASEGT. V lost 1 base and J lost 4, with 13 bases in between. The CDR3 runs 15 residues. CDR3 bases: TGTGCCAGCAGTGAAGTCACGGGGGGTGCCTATGGCTACACCTTC. Translating gives CASSEVTGGAYGYTF.

There are a few counts of this clonotype. This chain joins TRBV9 and TRBJ1-2; TRBD1 aligns across 7 bases. Per germline, CDR1 SGDLS and CDR2 YYNGEE. This CDR3 spans 16 amino acids. J was trimmed by 4 bases and V by 3 bases; bases with no gene match: 12. The CDR3 DNA reads as TGTGCCAGCAGCGGAGCTGGGGCGAGGGGGCTCTATGGCTACACCTTC. Translating gives CASSGAGARGLYGYTF.

The chain combines TRBV20-1 with TRBJ2-7; D is possibly TRBD2 (5 bases). The CDR3 sequence is 15 residues long. V gave up 0 bases and J gave up 1 base, with 13 bases separating them. Germline CDR1 reads DFQATT; CDR2 reads SNEGSKA (reference sequence). CDR3 loop: CSARDMGRRSYEQYF. The CDR3 DNA sequence: TGCAGTGCTAGAGATATGGGAAGGAGGTCCTACGAGCAGTACTTC.

This clonotype has at least ten counts. This chain links TRBV12-3 or TRBV12-4 with TRBJ1-2, with TRBD1 matching over 9 bases. CDR3 length equals 14 residues. J lost 3 bases, V lost 8 bases, and 7 bases had no gene match. The CDR3 sequence: CASSNRDRDYGYTF. The CDR3 nucleotides read TGTGCCAGCTCTAACCGGGACAGGGACTATGGCTACACCTTC.

Notes on this clonotype: A much larger clone differs by one base, so this may be a read error. The chain combines TRBV24-1 with TRBJ2-3; D is undetermined. The germline V and J ends were trimmed by 10 bases and 6 bases, with 16 bases remaining between them. Germline V gives CDR1 KGHDR, CDR2 SFDVKD. The CDR3 is made up of 13 amino acids. The CDR3: CATGSASSDTQYF. CDR3 nucleotide sequence: TGTGCCACAGGGTCCGCAAGCAGCGATACGCAGTATTTT.

This clonotype came up many times. The chain carries TRBV18 and TRBJ1-4; TRBD1 aligns across 8 bases. The CDR3 has 15 amino acids. With V trimmed by 0 bases and J by 5 bases, 2 bases remained unmatched. Germline V gene sequence: CDR1 KGHSH, CDR2 LQKENI. The CDR3, as DNA: TGTGCCAGCTCACCACCCAGGGGGCCCAATGAAAAACTGTTTTTT. This codes for CASSPPRGPNEKLFF. Variable domain in full (rest from reference TRBV18 and TRBJ1-4): NAGVMQNPRHLVRRRGQEARLRCSPMKGHSHVYWYRQLPEEGLKFMVYLQKENIIDESGMPKERFSAEFPKEGPSILRIQQVVRGDSAAYFCASSPPRGPNEKLFFGSGTQLSVL.

This chain joins TRBV19 and TRBJ1-2; D might be TRBD1 (5 bases). V shed 0 bases and J shed 6 bases, with 8 bases lying between them. Germline CDR1 and CDR2: LNHDA and SQIVND (reference sequence). The CDR3 loop spans 13 amino acids. CDR3: CASSIEAGHGYTF. CDR3 DNA: TGTGCCAGTAGTATAGAGGCAGGGCATGGCTACACCTTC.

The chain couples TRBV11-2 to TRBJ2-1; TRBD1 matches 11 bases. Germline lookup yields CDR1 SGHAT and CDR2 FQNNGV. Trimming took 5 bases from V and 7 from J; bases not matched to a gene: 7. CDR3 size: 15 residues. The CDR3 nucleotides are TGTGCCAGCAGCCAGGGACAGGGGGGTTGGAATGAGCAGTTCTTC. Translation gives CASSQGQGGWNEQFF. The variable domain in full, with the rest retrieved from reference TRBV11-2 and TRBJ2-1, is EAGVAQSPRYKIIEKRQSVAFWCNPISGHATLYWYQQILGQGPKLLIQFQNNGVVDDSQLPKDRFSAERLKGVDSTLKIQPAKLEDSAVYLCASSQGQGGWNEQFFGPGTRLTVL.

This clonotype showed up many times. The genes are TRBV7-2 and TRBJ1-2; TRBD1 agrees at 12 bases. The CDR3 length is 16 residues. The germline gives CDR1 SGHTA, CDR2 FQGNSA. V dropped 4 bases and J dropped 7; count of bases not matched to a gene: 10. The CDR3: CASSSGQGARSPGYTF. The CDR3, as DNA: TGTGCCAGCAGCTCGGGACAGGGGGCGCGCTCTCCTGGCTACACCTTC.

This clonotype was counted a few times. This chain uses TRBV7-9 with TRBJ2-1; D gene uncertain. The CDR3 loop spans 12 amino acids. The ends were cut back, 1 base at V and 8 bases at J, with 6 bases in the middle. The germline gives CDR1 SEHNR, CDR2 FQNEAQ (reference sequence). For the CDR3, the DNA is TGTGCCAGCAGCTTAGAACCGTATGAGCAGTTCTTC. Translated, it gives CASSLEPYEQFF.